This is a list of T cell receptor beta chains from one sample in a study of blood T cell repertoires in COVID-19. Using immunoSEQ multiplex PCR, the repertoire was profiled, and TCRdb retains in-frame clones only, with some absent. This table has hundreds of thousands of clones, about 90% appearing once. Input material: peripheral blood. The receptors come from a woman between 40 and 55 years old who had recovered from COVID-19. CDR3s include the opening cysteine and the closing phenylalanine or tryptophan. The order of the fields is CDR3 protein, CDR3 DNA, CDR3 length, D gene, V gene, clone size, J gene. D genes are given only for firm matches. Clone size is stated in some rows and not others, as once, few, many or a class when expanded.

CASSDLTGAAFF,TGTGCCAGCAGTGACTTAACAGGGGCAGCTTTCTTT,12,TRBD1,TRBV25-1,NA,TRBJ1-1
CASSINMGGNTEAFF,TGTGCCAGTAGTATTAACATGGGGGGAAACACTGAAGCTTTCTTT,15,NA,TRBV19,once,TRBJ1-1
CASSQDGGSLTRNTIYF,TGCGCCAGCAGCCAAGATGGGGGGTCCCTTACAAGAAACACCATATATTTT,17,NA,TRBV4-1,NA,TRBJ1-3
CASSPWQGSTEAFF,TGTGCCAGCTCACCTTGGCAGGGGAGCACTGAAGCTTTCTTT,14,NA,TRBV18,NA,TRBJ1-1
CASSRTGGAPYGNQPQHF,TGTGCCAGCTCGAGGACAGGGGGGGCCCCCTACGGCAATCAGCCCCAGCATTTT,18,TRBD1,TRBV18,NA,TRBJ1-5
CASRAAYEQYF,TGTGCCAGCAGGGCCGCCTACGAGCAGTACTTC,11,NA,TRBV2,NA,TRBJ2-7
CASSPYTGWNEQFF,TGTGCCAGCTCACCCTACACAGGGTGGAATGAGCAGTTCTTC,14,NA,TRBV18,NA,TRBJ2-1
CASSMGQGSYNEQFF,TGTGCCAGCAGCATGGGACAGGGGTCCTACAATGAGCAGTTCTTC,15,TRBD1,TRBV11-3,NA,TRBJ2-1
CASSLDTSYEQYF,TGTGCCAGCAGCCTCGACACCTCCTACGAGCAGTACTTC,13,NA,TRBV3-1/TRBV3-2,few,TRBJ2-7
CASSPHSGEEQYF,TGTGCCAGCTCCCCCCATTCGGGGGAAGAGCAGTACTTC,13,NA,TRBV18,NA,TRBJ2-7
CSVHVQGAPTYEQYF,TGCAGCGTTCACGTACAGGGGGCCCCGACCTACGAGCAGTACTTC,15,TRBD1,TRBV29-1,NA,TRBJ2-7
CASSPDAGTGANVLTF,TGTGCCAGCAGCCCGGACGCAGGGACTGGGGCCAACGTCCTGACTTTC,16,NA,TRBV5-4,NA,TRBJ2-6
CASSVRLAGGLSEQFF,TGTGCCAGCAGCGTACGACTAGCGGGGGGGCTTAGTGAGCAGTTCTTC,16,TRBD2,TRBV11-3,NA,TRBJ2-1
CASSLGQGTEAFF,TGTGCCAGCAGCTTAGGGCAGGGCACTGAAGCTTTCTTT,13,NA,TRBV11-3,NA,TRBJ1-1
CASSLVQGLETQYF,TGTGCCAGCAGCTTAGTACAGGGGCTGGAGACCCAGTACTTC,14,TRBD1,TRBV11-2,NA,TRBJ2-5
CAWSVKGVGKRRETFF,TGTGCCTGGAGTGTAAAGGGTGTGGGGAAGAGGAGGGAGACTTTCTTT,16,NA,TRBV30,NA,TRBJ1-1
CASSPQESSYNEQFF,TGTGCCAGCTCACCACAGGAGAGCTCCTACAATGAGCAGTTCTTC,15,NA,TRBV18,NA,TRBJ2-1
CASSRDSGELFF,TGTGCCAGCAGTCGGGATTCCGGGGAGCTGTTTTTT,12,NA,TRBV12-3/TRBV12-4,NA,TRBJ2-2
CAWTFADRFNYGYTF,TGTGCCTGGACCTTCGCGGACAGGTTTAACTATGGCTACACCTTC,15,TRBD1,TRBV30,NA,TRBJ1-2
CASSTVPGQGEETQYF,TGCGCCAGCAGCACAGTACCGGGACAGGGAGAAGAGACCCAGTACTTC,16,TRBD1,TRBV5-1,NA,TRBJ2-5
CASGGGAASNQPQHF,TGTGCCAGCGGCGGTGGCGCGGCTAGCAATCAGCCCCAGCATTTT,15,NA,TRBV7-2,NA,TRBJ1-5
CASSFRGTRNTIYF,TGTGCCAGCAGTTTCAGGGGTACCAGAAACACCATATATTTT,14,NA,TRBV6-5,many,TRBJ1-3
CASTAYEQYF,TGTGCCAGCACCGCCTACGAGCAGTACTTC,10,NA,TRBV27,NA,TRBJ2-7
CASSPMDSSGANVLTF,TGTGCCAGCTCACCTATGGACAGCTCTGGGGCCAACGTCCTGACTTTC,16,NA,TRBV18,NA,TRBJ2-6
CASSQAGTSGGQETQYF,TGTGCCAGCAGCCAAGCGGGGACTAGCGGGGGGCAAGAGACCCAGTACTTC,17,TRBD2,TRBV3-1/TRBV3-2,once,TRBJ2-5
CAWSPTGTSRETQYF,TGTGCCTGGAGTCCGACCGGGACTAGTCGAGAGACCCAGTACTTC,15,TRBD2,TRBV30,NA,TRBJ2-5
CASRTGTGSSPLHF,TGTGCCAGCAGGACCGGGACAGGGAGTTCACCCCTCCACTTT,14,TRBD1,TRBV2,NA,TRBJ1-6
CASSPRSLAGGTYEQYF,TGTGCCAGCTCCCCAAGGTCCCTAGCGGGGGGGACCTACGAGCAGTACTTC,17,TRBD2,TRBV18,NA,TRBJ2-7
CASSRDRGWAEAFF,TGTGCCAGCTCACGTGACAGGGGATGGGCTGAAGCTTTCTTT,14,TRBD1,TRBV18,few,TRBJ1-1
CASSPDGGNQPQHF,TGTGCCAGCAGCCCCGACGGGGGCAATCAGCCCCAGCATTTT,14,NA,TRBV2,few,TRBJ1-5
CASSVDDSPGELFF,TGTGCCAGCAGCGTAGATGACTCCCCCGGGGAGCTGTTTTTT,14,NA,TRBV9,NA,TRBJ2-2
CASSSRPPPGETQYF,TGTGCCAGCAGCTCCCGGCCTCCCCCAGGAGAGACCCAGTACTTC,15,NA,TRBV7-6,NA,TRBJ2-5
CASSPPGLMTNTGELFF,TGTGCCAGCTCACCACCGGGACTCATGACGAACACCGGGGAGCTGTTTTTT,17,NA,TRBV18,few,TRBJ2-2
CASSQEAKAGGPYEQYF,TGCGCCAGCAGCCAAGAGGCGAAAGCGGGGGGCCCCTACGAGCAGTACTTC,17,TRBD2,TRBV4-1,NA,TRBJ2-7
CASSPERESSYEQYF,TGTGCCAGCTCACCCGAAAGGGAGAGCTCCTACGAGCAGTACTTC,15,NA,TRBV18,NA,TRBJ2-7
CASSPNNEQFF,TGTGCCAGCAGCCCAAACAATGAGCAGTTCTTC,11,NA,TRBV5-5,once,TRBJ2-1
CASSAGGAGYQETQYF,TGTGCCAGCAGCGCAGGAGGAGCGGGGTACCAAGAGACCCAGTACTTC,16,TRBD2,TRBV9,once,TRBJ2-5
CASGPGTAYTEAFF,TGTGCTAGTGGTCCGGGGACAGCCTACACTGAAGCTTTCTTT,14,TRBD1,TRBV12-5,NA,TRBJ1-1
CASNSEGGTNEKLFF,TGTGCCAGCAACTCCGAGGGGGGGACTAATGAAAAACTGTTTTTT,15,NA,TRBV11-2,NA,TRBJ1-4
CASSQTGGRGGHYNEQFF,TGTGCCAGCAGCCAGACCGGGGGACGGGGAGGACACTACAATGAGCAGTTCTTC,18,NA,TRBV3-1/TRBV3-2,NA,TRBJ2-1
CASSYWDSTEAFF,TGTGCCAGCAGTTACTGGGACAGCACTGAAGCTTTCTTT,13,TRBD1,TRBV6-2/TRBV6-3,NA,TRBJ1-1
CASSEAWAYHGYTF,TGTGCCAGCAGCGAAGCTTGGGCATACCATGGCTACACCTTC,14,NA,TRBV6-2/TRBV6-3,NA,TRBJ1-2
CASSLLPTDTQYF,TGCGCCAGCAGCTTACTTCCCACAGATACGCAGTATTTT,13,NA,TRBV5-1,NA,TRBJ2-3
CASSILWSTGGRANEKLFF,TGTGCCAGTAGTATCCTATGGAGCACAGGGGGAAGAGCTAATGAAAAACTGTTTTTT,19,TRBD1,TRBV19,NA,TRBJ1-4
CASSFRRGMNTEAFF,TGTGCCAGCAGCTTTAGGCGGGGCATGAACACTGAAGCTTTCTTT,15,NA,TRBV7-2,NA,TRBJ1-1
CASSLIGGGPNEKLFF,TGTGCCAGCAGCTTAATTGGGGGGGGGCCTAATGAAAAACTGTTTTTT,16,NA,TRBV11-2,NA,TRBJ1-4